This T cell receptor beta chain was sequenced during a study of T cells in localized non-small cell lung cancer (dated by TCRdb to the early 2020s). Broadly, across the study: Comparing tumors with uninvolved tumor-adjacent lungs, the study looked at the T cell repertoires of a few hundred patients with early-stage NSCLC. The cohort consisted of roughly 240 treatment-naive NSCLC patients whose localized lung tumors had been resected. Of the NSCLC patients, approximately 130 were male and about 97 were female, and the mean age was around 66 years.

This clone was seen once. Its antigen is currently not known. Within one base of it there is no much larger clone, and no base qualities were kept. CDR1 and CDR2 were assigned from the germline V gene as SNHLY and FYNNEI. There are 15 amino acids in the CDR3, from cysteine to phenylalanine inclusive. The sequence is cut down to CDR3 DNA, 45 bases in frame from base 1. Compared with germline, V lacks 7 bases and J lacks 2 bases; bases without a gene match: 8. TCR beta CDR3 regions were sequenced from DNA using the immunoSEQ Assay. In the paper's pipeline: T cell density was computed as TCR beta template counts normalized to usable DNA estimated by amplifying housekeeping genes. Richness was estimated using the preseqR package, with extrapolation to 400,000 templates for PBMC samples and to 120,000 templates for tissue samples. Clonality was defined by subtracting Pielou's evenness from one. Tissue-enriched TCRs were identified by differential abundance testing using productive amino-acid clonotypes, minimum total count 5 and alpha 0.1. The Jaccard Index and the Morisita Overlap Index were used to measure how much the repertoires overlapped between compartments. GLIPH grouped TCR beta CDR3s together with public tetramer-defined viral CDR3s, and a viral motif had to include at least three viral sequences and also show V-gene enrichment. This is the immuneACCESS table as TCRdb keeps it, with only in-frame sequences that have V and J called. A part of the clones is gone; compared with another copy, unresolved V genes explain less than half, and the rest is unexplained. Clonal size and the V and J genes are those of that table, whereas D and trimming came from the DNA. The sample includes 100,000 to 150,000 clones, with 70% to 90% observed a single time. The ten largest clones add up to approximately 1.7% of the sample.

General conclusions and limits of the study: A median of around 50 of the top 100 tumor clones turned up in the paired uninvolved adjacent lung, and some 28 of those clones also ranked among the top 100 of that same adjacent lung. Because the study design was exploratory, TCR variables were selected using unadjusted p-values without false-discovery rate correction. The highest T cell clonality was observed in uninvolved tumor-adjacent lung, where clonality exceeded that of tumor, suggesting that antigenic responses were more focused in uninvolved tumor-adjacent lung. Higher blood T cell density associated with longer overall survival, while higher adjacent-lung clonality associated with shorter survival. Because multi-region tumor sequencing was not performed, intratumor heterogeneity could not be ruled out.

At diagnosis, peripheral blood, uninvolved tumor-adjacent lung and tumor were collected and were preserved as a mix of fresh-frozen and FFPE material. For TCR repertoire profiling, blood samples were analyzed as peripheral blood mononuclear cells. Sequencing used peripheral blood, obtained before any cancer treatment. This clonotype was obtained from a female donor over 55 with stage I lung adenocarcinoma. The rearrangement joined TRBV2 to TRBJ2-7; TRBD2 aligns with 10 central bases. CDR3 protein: CASTGRTSGPYEQYF. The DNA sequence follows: TGTGCCAGCACCGGAAGGACTAGCGGTCCCTACGAGCAGTACTTC.